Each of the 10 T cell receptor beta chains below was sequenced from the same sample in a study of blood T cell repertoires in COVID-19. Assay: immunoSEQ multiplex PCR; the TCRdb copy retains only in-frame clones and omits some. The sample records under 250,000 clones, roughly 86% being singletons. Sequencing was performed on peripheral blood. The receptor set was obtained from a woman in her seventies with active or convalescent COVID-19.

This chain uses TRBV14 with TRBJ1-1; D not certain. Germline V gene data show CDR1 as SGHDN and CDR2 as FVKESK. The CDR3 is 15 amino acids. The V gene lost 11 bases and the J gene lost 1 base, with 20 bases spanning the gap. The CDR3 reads CACTSGQLGNTEAFF. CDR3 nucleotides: TGTGCCTGCACCTCTGGGCAGCTGGGGAACACTGAAGCTTTCTTT.

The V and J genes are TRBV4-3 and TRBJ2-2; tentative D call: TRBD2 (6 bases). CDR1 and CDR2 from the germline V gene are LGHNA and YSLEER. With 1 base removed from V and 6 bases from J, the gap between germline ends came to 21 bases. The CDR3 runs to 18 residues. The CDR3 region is CASSQGPDGRGVAGELFF. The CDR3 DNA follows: TGCGCCAGCAGCCAAGGGCCGGACGGGAGAGGGGTCGCCGGGGAGCTGTTTTTT.

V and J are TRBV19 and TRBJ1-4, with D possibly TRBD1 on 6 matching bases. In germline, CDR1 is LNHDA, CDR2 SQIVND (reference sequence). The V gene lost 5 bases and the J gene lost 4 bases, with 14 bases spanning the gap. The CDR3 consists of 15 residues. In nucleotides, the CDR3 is TGTGCCAGTAGTGCTGACAGGTCTTTTAATGAAAAACTGTTTTTT. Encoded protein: CASSADRSFNEKLFF. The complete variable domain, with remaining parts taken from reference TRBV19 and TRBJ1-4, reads DGGITQSPKYLFRKEGQNVTLSCEQNLNHDAMYWYRQDPGQGLRLIYYSQIVNDFQKGDIAEGYSVSREKKESFPLTVTSAQKNPTAFYLCASSADRSFNEKLFFGSGTQLSVL.

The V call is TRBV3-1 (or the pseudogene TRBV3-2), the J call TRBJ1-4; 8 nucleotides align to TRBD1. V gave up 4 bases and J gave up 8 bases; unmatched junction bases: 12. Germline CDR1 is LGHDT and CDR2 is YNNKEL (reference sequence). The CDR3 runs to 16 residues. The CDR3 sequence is CASSPHPGQATEKLFF. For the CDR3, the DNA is TGTGCCAGCAGCCCTCATCCGGGACAGGCGACCGAAAAACTGTTTTTT.

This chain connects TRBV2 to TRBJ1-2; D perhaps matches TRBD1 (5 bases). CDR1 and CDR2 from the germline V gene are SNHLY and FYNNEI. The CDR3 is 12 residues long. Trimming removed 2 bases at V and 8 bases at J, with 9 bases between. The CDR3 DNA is TGTGCCAGCAGTGAATTAGGGGAAGGCTACACCTTC. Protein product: CASSELGEGYTF.

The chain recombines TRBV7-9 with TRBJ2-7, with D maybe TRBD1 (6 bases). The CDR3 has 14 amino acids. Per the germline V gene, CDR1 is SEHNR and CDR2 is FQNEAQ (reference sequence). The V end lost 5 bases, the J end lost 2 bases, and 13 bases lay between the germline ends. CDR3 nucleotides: TGTGCCAGCAGCAAACAGGGCCTGACCTACGAGCAGTACTTC. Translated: CASSKQGLTYEQYF.

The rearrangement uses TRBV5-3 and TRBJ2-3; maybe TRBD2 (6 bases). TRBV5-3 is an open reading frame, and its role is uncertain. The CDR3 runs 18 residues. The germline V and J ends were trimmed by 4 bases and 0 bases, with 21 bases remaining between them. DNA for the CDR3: TGTGCCAGAAGCCCTCCTTATCCGGGCGGGGTGAGCACAGATACGCAGTATTTT. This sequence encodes CARSPPYPGGVSTDTQYF.

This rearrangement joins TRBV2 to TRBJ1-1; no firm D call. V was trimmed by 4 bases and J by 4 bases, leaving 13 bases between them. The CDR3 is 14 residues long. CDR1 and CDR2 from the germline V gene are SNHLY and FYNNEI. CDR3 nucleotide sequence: TGTGCCAGCAGTGCCCCCGGGGTGGGCACTGAAGCTTTCTTT. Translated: CASSAPGVGTEAFF. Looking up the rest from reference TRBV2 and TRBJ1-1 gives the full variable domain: EPEVTQTPSHQVTQMGQEVILRCVPISNHLYFYWYRQILGQKVEFLVSFYNNEISEKSEIFDDQFSVERPDGSNFTLKIRSTKLEDSAMYFCASSAPGVGTEAFFGQGTRLTVV.

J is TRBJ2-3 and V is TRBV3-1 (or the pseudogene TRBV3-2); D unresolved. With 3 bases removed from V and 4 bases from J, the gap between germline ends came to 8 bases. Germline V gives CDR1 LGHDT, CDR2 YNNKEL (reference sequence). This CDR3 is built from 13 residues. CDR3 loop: CASSHSFADTQYF. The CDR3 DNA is TGTGCCAGCAGCCACTCTTTTGCAGATACGCAGTATTTT.

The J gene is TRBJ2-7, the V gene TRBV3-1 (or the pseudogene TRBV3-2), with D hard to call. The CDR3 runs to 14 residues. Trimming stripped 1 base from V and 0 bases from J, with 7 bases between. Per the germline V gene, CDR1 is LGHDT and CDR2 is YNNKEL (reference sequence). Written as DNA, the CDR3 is TGTGCCAGCAGCCAAGTCGACACCTCCTACGAGCAGTACTTC. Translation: CASSQVDTSYEQYF.